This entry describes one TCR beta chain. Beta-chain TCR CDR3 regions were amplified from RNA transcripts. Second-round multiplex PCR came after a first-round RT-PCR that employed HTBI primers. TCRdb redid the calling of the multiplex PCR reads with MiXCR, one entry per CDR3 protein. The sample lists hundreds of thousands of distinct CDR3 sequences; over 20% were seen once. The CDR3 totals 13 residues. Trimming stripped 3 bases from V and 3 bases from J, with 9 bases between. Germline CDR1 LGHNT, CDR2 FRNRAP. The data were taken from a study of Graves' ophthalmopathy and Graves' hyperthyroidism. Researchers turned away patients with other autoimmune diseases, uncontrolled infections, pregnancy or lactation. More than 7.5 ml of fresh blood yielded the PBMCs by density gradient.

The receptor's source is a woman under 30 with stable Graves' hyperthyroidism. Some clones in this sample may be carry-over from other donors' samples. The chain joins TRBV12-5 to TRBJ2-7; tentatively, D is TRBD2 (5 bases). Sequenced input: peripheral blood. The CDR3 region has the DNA TGTGCTAGTGGTTTAGAGGGAGTCTACGAGCAGTACTTC. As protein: CASGLEGVYEQYF. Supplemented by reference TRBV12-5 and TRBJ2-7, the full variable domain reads DARVTQTPRHKVTEMGQEVTMRCQPILGHNTVFWYRQTMMQGLELLAYFRNRAPLDDSGMPKDRFSAEMPDATLATLKIQPSEPRDSAVYFCASGLEGVYEQYFGPGTRLTVT.